A selection of T cell receptor beta chains follows, all from one sample in a study of identifying expanded T cells in peripheral blood. The table came from immunoSEQ multiplex PCR; TCRdb's copy has only in-frame clones and leaves some out. This sample carries about 74,000 clones, 84% of them seen once, and the ten largest clones take around 18%. Sequencing was carried out using blood. The receptors were gathered from a person aged 18 to 70 in good health. CDR3s include the opening cysteine and the closing phenylalanine or tryptophan. Fields, in order: clone size, D gene, V gene, J gene, CDR3 DNA, CDR3 protein. D genes are given only for firm matches. A row's size may be missing; if present it is once, few, many or a size class.

abundance: -; d_gene: -; v_gene: TRBV2; j_gene: TRBJ2-1; CDR3nt: TGTGCCAGCAGTTTAAATAAAGCCTACAATGAGCAGTTCTTC; CDR3aa: CASSLNKAYNEQFF
abundance: -; d_gene: -; v_gene: TRBV14; j_gene: TRBJ1-6; CDR3nt: TGTGCCAGCAGCCAAGAAGGCGGGCGGTCACCCCTCCACTTT; CDR3aa: CASSQEGGRSPLHF
abundance: -; d_gene: -; v_gene: TRBV7-7; j_gene: TRBJ2-5; CDR3nt: TGTGCTAGCAGCTCGGGGTATACAGAGACCCAGTACTTC; CDR3aa: CASSSGYTETQYF
abundance: -; d_gene: -; v_gene: TRBV10-2; j_gene: TRBJ2-7; CDR3nt: TGCGCCAGCAGTGACTGGACTCAATTCTACGAGCAGTACTTC; CDR3aa: CASSDWTQFYEQYF
abundance: -; d_gene: -; v_gene: TRBV10-3; j_gene: TRBJ1-5; CDR3nt: TGTGCCACCGGGGCAGACCTTGGCAATCAGCCCCAGCATTTT; CDR3aa: CATGADLGNQPQHF
abundance: -; d_gene: -; v_gene: TRBV5-1; j_gene: TRBJ2-2; CDR3nt: TGCGCCAGCAGCTCGGGTCCAGGGCAGGGGGAGCTGTTTTTT; CDR3aa: CASSSGPGQGELFF
abundance: -; d_gene: TRBD1; v_gene: TRBV9; j_gene: TRBJ2-1; CDR3nt: TGTGCCAGCAGCACAAGACAGGGCCCACTCTACAATGAGCAGTTCTTC; CDR3aa: CASSTRQGPLYNEQFF
abundance: -; d_gene: TRBD2; v_gene: TRBV7-2; j_gene: TRBJ2-3; CDR3nt: TGTGCCAGCAGCCTCGGACTAGCGGGAGGAGGCACAGATACGCAGTATTTT; CDR3aa: CASSLGLAGGGTDTQYF
abundance: -; d_gene: -; v_gene: TRBV7-2; j_gene: TRBJ2-3; CDR3nt: TGTGCCAGCAGCTTAGCGCTTAGCGGAAACACAGATACGCAGTATTTT; CDR3aa: CASSLALSGNTDTQYF
abundance: -; d_gene: -; v_gene: TRBV29-1; j_gene: TRBJ1-5; CDR3nt: TGCAGCGTTGTTTCGGGGAATGATCAGCCCCAGCATTTT; CDR3aa: CSVVSGNDQPQHF
abundance: -; d_gene: TRBD2; v_gene: TRBV10-3; j_gene: TRBJ2-1; CDR3nt: TGTGCCATCAGTGAGGGGCGGGAGCTGGATGAGCAGTTCTTC; CDR3aa: CAISEGRELDEQFF
abundance: -; d_gene: -; v_gene: TRBV28; j_gene: TRBJ2-4; CDR3nt: TGTGCCAGCACCGAGGGACCGGACAAAAACATTCAGTACTTC; CDR3aa: CASTEGPDKNIQYF
abundance: -; d_gene: -; v_gene: TRBV6-5; j_gene: TRBJ2-1; CDR3nt: TGTGCCAGCAGGCAGGACTATAGCTCCTACAATGAGCAGTTCTTC; CDR3aa: CASRQDYSSYNEQFF
abundance: -; d_gene: -; v_gene: TRBV29-1; j_gene: TRBJ2-7; CDR3nt: TGCAGCGTTGATTCGACAGGCTACGAGCAGTACTTC; CDR3aa: CSVDSTGYEQYF
abundance: once; d_gene: -; v_gene: TRBV5-6; j_gene: TRBJ2-3; CDR3nt: TGTGCCAGCAGCTTGCTGGGGCAGGGGAATTCAGATACGCAGTATTTT; CDR3aa: CASSLLGQGNSDTQYF
abundance: once; d_gene: -; v_gene: TRBV2; j_gene: TRBJ1-3; CDR3nt: TGTGCCAGCAGTGAGGGGACGGGGAACTCTGGAAACACCATATATTTT; CDR3aa: CASSEGTGNSGNTIYF
abundance: -; d_gene: -; v_gene: TRBV23-1; j_gene: TRBJ2-5; CDR3nt: TGCGCCAGAGGGGGTGTATGGACCCAGTACTTC; CDR3aa: CARGGVWTQYF
abundance: -; d_gene: TRBD1; v_gene: TRBV30; j_gene: TRBJ1-6; CDR3nt: TGTGCCTGGGTCCCGACAGGGAACTCACCCCTCCACTTT; CDR3aa: CAWVPTGNSPLHF
abundance: few; d_gene: -; v_gene: TRBV5-4; j_gene: TRBJ2-7; CDR3nt: TGTGCCAGCAGCCCTAGCTTTGGCTACGAGCAGTACTTC; CDR3aa: CASSPSFGYEQYF
abundance: -; d_gene: TRBD2; v_gene: TRBV7-3; j_gene: TRBJ2-7; CDR3nt: TGTGCCAGCAGCTCCGGGACTAGCGGGAGCGAGCAGTACTTC; CDR3aa: CASSSGTSGSEQYF
abundance: -; d_gene: -; v_gene: TRBV18; j_gene: TRBJ1-1; CDR3nt: TGTGCCAGCTCACCATTAGGGACGAACACTGAAGCTTTCTTT; CDR3aa: CASSPLGTNTEAFF
abundance: once; d_gene: TRBD1; v_gene: TRBV19; j_gene: TRBJ1-2; CDR3nt: TGTGCCAGTAGCCAAGGGGGCAGTGGCTACACCTTC; CDR3aa: CASSQGGSGYTF
abundance: -; d_gene: TRBD1; v_gene: TRBV11-2; j_gene: TRBJ1-5; CDR3nt: TGTGCCAGCAGCACACCGGGCAGGGGGCTACGTCAGCCCCAGCATTTT; CDR3aa: CASSTPGRGLRQPQHF
abundance: -; d_gene: -; v_gene: TRBV5-4; j_gene: TRBJ2-5; CDR3nt: TGTGCCAGCAGTAAGGAATTGGAGACCCAGTACTTC; CDR3aa: CASSKELETQYF
abundance: -; d_gene: TRBD1; v_gene: TRBV28; j_gene: TRBJ2-6; CDR3nt: TGTGCCAGCAGTTCGACAGGGGACCGCTCTGGGGCCAACGTCCTGACTTTC; CDR3aa: CASSSTGDRSGANVLTF
abundance: -; d_gene: TRBD2; v_gene: TRBV4-1; j_gene: TRBJ2-2; CDR3nt: TGCGCCAGCAGCCAAGGGGGAGGACTAGCGGAGAACACCGGGGAGCTGTTTTTT; CDR3aa: CASSQGGGLAENTGELFF
abundance: -; d_gene: TRBD1; v_gene: TRBV14; j_gene: TRBJ2-1; CDR3nt: TGTGCCAGCAGCCAATCCCAGGGGGTCGAGCAGTTCTTC; CDR3aa: CASSQSQGVEQFF
abundance: -; d_gene: -; v_gene: TRBV9; j_gene: TRBJ1-2; CDR3nt: TGTGCCAGCAGCCCCGGGGGAGGGCTTGGCTACACCTTC; CDR3aa: CASSPGGGLGYTF
abundance: -; d_gene: -; v_gene: TRBV5-1; j_gene: TRBJ2-1; CDR3nt: TGCGCCAGCAGCACCCAGGGGACCCACAATGAGCAGTTCTTC; CDR3aa: CASSTQGTHNEQFF
abundance: -; d_gene: TRBD2; v_gene: TRBV2; j_gene: TRBJ2-1; CDR3nt: TGTGCCAGCTTAAGGACTAGCGGGACCCTTAATGAGCAGTTCTTC; CDR3aa: CASLRTSGTLNEQFF
abundance: -; d_gene: TRBD1; v_gene: TRBV7-2; j_gene: TRBJ1-2; CDR3nt: TGTGCCAGCAGCCTACAGGGGACAGGTTCAGAGGGCTACACCTTC; CDR3aa: CASSLQGTGSEGYTF
abundance: -; d_gene: -; v_gene: TRBV5-4; j_gene: TRBJ2-1; CDR3nt: TGTGCCAGCAGATTGGACTCCTACAATGAGCAGTTCTTC; CDR3aa: CASRLDSYNEQFF
abundance: -; d_gene: -; v_gene: TRBV7-2; j_gene: TRBJ2-7; CDR3nt: TGTGCCAGCAGCTCCTGGGCCCTCCCCTACGAGCAGTACTTC; CDR3aa: CASSSWALPYEQYF
abundance: once; d_gene: TRBD2; v_gene: TRBV7-6; j_gene: TRBJ2-5; CDR3nt: TGTGCCAGCAGCAACAGCCCCGCGGGAGCGTTCCAAGAGACCCAGTACTTC; CDR3aa: CASSNSPAGAFQETQYF
abundance: once; d_gene: TRBD1; v_gene: TRBV5-1; j_gene: TRBJ2-3; CDR3nt: TGCGCCAGCAGCTTAGACAGGGGAAGCACAGATACGCAGTATTTT; CDR3aa: CASSLDRGSTDTQYF
abundance: -; d_gene: TRBD1; v_gene: TRBV6-6; j_gene: TRBJ2-2; CDR3nt: TGTGCCAGCAGACTTGGACAGGGGTACGGGGAGCTGTTTTTT; CDR3aa: CASRLGQGYGELFF
abundance: once; d_gene: -; v_gene: TRBV5-1; j_gene: TRBJ2-3; CDR3nt: TGCGCCAGCAGCTTGGAGTCTTCGGGCACAGATACGCAGTATTTT; CDR3aa: CASSLESSGTDTQYF
abundance: -; d_gene: TRBD1; v_gene: TRBV5-1; j_gene: TRBJ2-1; CDR3nt: TGCGCCAGCAGCATACTGTGGGACAGCCGTAACGTCAATGAGCAGTTCTTC; CDR3aa: CASSILWDSRNVNEQFF
abundance: -; d_gene: TRBD2; v_gene: TRBV7-9; j_gene: TRBJ2-1; CDR3nt: TGTGCCAGCAGCCTCGGGGCTAGCGGGTACAATGAGCAGTTCTTC; CDR3aa: CASSLGASGYNEQFF
abundance: once; d_gene: TRBD2; v_gene: TRBV30; j_gene: TRBJ2-1; CDR3nt: TGTGCCTGGAGTGGGACTAGCTCCCCCTGGGGGTCTAACAATGAGCAGTTCTTC; CDR3aa: CAWSGTSSPWGSNNEQFF
abundance: -; d_gene: -; v_gene: TRBV7-3; j_gene: TRBJ2-3; CDR3nt: TGTGCCAGCAGCTTATTGTTTACAGATACGCAGTATTTT; CDR3aa: CASSLLFTDTQYF
abundance: -; d_gene: TRBD2; v_gene: TRBV28; j_gene: TRBJ2-7; CDR3nt: TGTGCCAGCAGTATCACCTTGACTAGCGTGGAGCAGTACTTC; CDR3aa: CASSITLTSVEQYF
abundance: -; d_gene: -; v_gene: TRBV6-5; j_gene: TRBJ1-2; CDR3nt: TGTGCCAGCAGCTTTTGGAGACAGGAAAACGGCGGCTACACCTTC; CDR3aa: CASSFWRQENGGYTF
abundance: few; d_gene: -; v_gene: TRBV19; j_gene: TRBJ2-7; CDR3nt: TGTGCCAGTAGTCCCACCGGGCTCTACGAGCAGTACTTC; CDR3aa: CASSPTGLYEQYF
abundance: -; d_gene: TRBD1; v_gene: TRBV5-8; j_gene: TRBJ2-5; CDR3nt: TGTGCCAGCAGCCACTACGGACAGGGGGGCCAACAAGAGACCCAGTACTTC; CDR3aa: CASSHYGQGGQQETQYF
abundance: -; d_gene: TRBD2; v_gene: TRBV7-4; j_gene: TRBJ2-7; CDR3nt: TGTGCCAGCAGCTCCGGGACTAGCGCTTACGAGCAGTACTTC; CDR3aa: CASSSGTSAYEQYF
abundance: -; d_gene: TRBD2; v_gene: TRBV7-2; j_gene: TRBJ2-1; CDR3nt: TGTGCCAGCAGCTTACCTCCCGGACTAGCGGGAGGCTCCTACAATGAGCAGTTCTTC; CDR3aa: CASSLPPGLAGGSYNEQFF
abundance: -; d_gene: -; v_gene: TRBV28; j_gene: TRBJ1-5; CDR3nt: TGTGCCAGCAGTTTACTGGGGGGTAGCAATCAGCCCCAGCATTTT; CDR3aa: CASSLLGGSNQPQHF
abundance: -; d_gene: -; v_gene: TRBV4-3; j_gene: TRBJ1-2; CDR3nt: TGCGCCAGCAGCCAAGAACGGACAGTTAACTATGGCTACACCTTC; CDR3aa: CASSQERTVNYGYTF
abundance: -; d_gene: -; v_gene: TRBV7-8; j_gene: TRBJ1-4; CDR3nt: TGTGCCAGCAGCTTTACAGGACTTTTCAATGAAAAACTGTTTTTT; CDR3aa: CASSFTGLFNEKLFF
abundance: -; d_gene: TRBD1; v_gene: TRBV19; j_gene: TRBJ1-1; CDR3nt: TGTGCCAGTAGCCGACAGGGGTACACTGAAGCTTTCTTT; CDR3aa: CASSRQGYTEAFF
abundance: -; d_gene: -; v_gene: TRBV13; j_gene: TRBJ2-3; CDR3nt: TGTGCCAGCAGCTTAGAGGGTCAGTCCACAGATACGCAGTATTTT; CDR3aa: CASSLEGQSTDTQYF
abundance: few; d_gene: -; v_gene: TRBV7-8; j_gene: TRBJ2-7; CDR3nt: TGTGCCAGCAGCTTATCTGGTAGAAGCTCCTACGAGCAGTACTTC; CDR3aa: CASSLSGRSSYEQYF
abundance: -; d_gene: TRBD1; v_gene: TRBV18; j_gene: TRBJ2-3; CDR3nt: TGTGCCAGCTCACCTAGACAGGGGGCAGATACGCAGTATTTT; CDR3aa: CASSPRQGADTQYF
abundance: few; d_gene: -; v_gene: TRBV15; j_gene: TRBJ2-7; CDR3nt: TGTGCCACCAGCGGGGAGTGGGGGCGGTCCTACGAGCAGTACTTC; CDR3aa: CATSGEWGRSYEQYF